These 11 T cell receptor beta chains originate from one sample sequenced in a study of blood T cells in healthy people across ages. A second roughly 6 to 11 cycle PCR used barcoded and J-beta primers. TCRdb re-derived calls from the 5' RACE reads in MiXCR, one entry per CDR3 protein. Here the sample spans approximately 700,000 distinct CDR3 sequences, approximately 31% being singletons. What was sequenced was blood. These receptors originate from an elderly woman in good health.

Turning to this clonotype: One junction end does not reproduce the germline sequence, and a read error may be involved. The genes are TRBV7-9 and TRBJ1-2; 7 positions agree with TRBD1. The CDR3 is 16 amino acids. Germline values: CDR1 SEHNR, CDR2 FQNEAQ (reference sequence). The CDR3 region has the DNA TGTGTCAGCAGCTTAGCGGGAGGGGGCGCCGGCTATGGCTACACCTTC. It translates to CVSSLAGGGAGYGYTF.

This clonotype was seen a handful of times. The rearrangement uses TRBV7-9 and TRBJ1-1; 8 positions match TRBD1. Trimming at V came to 1 base and at J to 11 bases, leaving 9 bases not matched to a gene. The CDR3 length is 14 residues. Germline loops: CDR1 SEHNR, CDR2 FQNEAQ (reference sequence). Here the CDR3 reads CASSLEGDRLLAFF. Written as DNA, the CDR3 is TGTGCCAGCAGCTTAGAGGGGGACAGGTTACTCGCTTTCTTT.

The CDR3 is CASSRNSGGDSDTQYF. Here the CDR3 DNA reads TGTGCCAGCAGCCGAAATAGCGGGGGGGATTCAGATACGCAGTATTTT. The rearrangement links TRBV7-2 to TRBJ2-3; 11 bases map to TRBD2. V was clipped by 5 bases and J by 4 bases; unmatched bases: 8. The CDR3 runs 16 residues. Germline V gene sequence: CDR1 SGHTA, CDR2 FQGNSA.

This clonotype was counted between two and nine times. This could be a read error, since a much larger clone is one nucleotide away. J is TRBJ2-5 and V is TRBV5-1; no firm D call. The CDR3 runs to 15 residues. Trimming left V 7 bases short and J 0 bases short, with 16 bases between. Looked up from germline, CDR1 is SGHRS and CDR2 is YFSETQ. The CDR3 spells CASSSPGRDQETQYF. The CDR3 coding sequence is TGCGCCAGCTCCTCCCCGGGCAGAGACCAAGAGACCCAGTACTTC.

This clonotype has at least ten counts. The chain has TRBV6-1 and TRBJ1-5; the D is unclear. CDR3 size: 14 residues. CDR1 is MNHNS, CDR2 SASEGT, per germline. The V gene lost 7 bases and the J gene lost 1 base, with 11 bases spanning the gap. The CDR3 here is CASMHRGSNQPQHF. CDR3 nucleotides: TGTGCCAGCATGCACCGGGGAAGCAATCAGCCCCAGCATTTT.

This clonotype was recorded many times. This chain uses TRBV6-2 or TRBV6-3 with TRBJ2-5, with D uncertain. Germline V CDR1 and CDR2: MNHEY, SVGEGT. This CDR3 has 15 amino acids. Trimming cost V 5 bases and J 0 bases, with 13 bases left between them. CDR3 nucleotides: TGTGCCAGCAGTACCCTTAAAAGGAACCAAGAGACCCAGTACTTC. Its translation: CASSTLKRNQETQYF.

The table lists this clonotype with many counts. The V and J genes are TRBV24-1 and TRBJ2-5, with D tentatively TRBD1 (6 bases). In germline, CDR1 is KGHDR, CDR2 SFDVKD. V lost 3 bases, J lost 5 bases, and 15 bases lay in between. The CDR3 extends over 15 amino acids. The CDR3 DNA reads as TGTGCCACCAGTGATGGGACATTCGGGACCGAGACCCAGTACTTC. This translates into CATSDGTFGTETQYF.

This clonotype has a count of ten or more. The genes are TRBV6-1 and TRBJ2-1; 7 positions match TRBD1. The CDR3 is 14 amino acids. The germline V gene encodes CDR1 MNHNS and CDR2 SASEGT. V lost 11 bases and J lost 3; bases outside the gene matches: 10. The CDR3 loop reads CASSRDSFYNEQFF. CDR3 nucleotides: TGTGCCTCCTCCCGGGACAGCTTCTACAATGAGCAGTTCTTC.

For this clonotype: A much larger clone lies one base from this, so it may be a read error. V and J are TRBV9 and TRBJ1-5, with D perhaps TRBD1 (6 bases). V lost 4 bases and J lost 6, with 11 bases in between. Germline lookup yields CDR1 SGDLS and CDR2 YYNGEE. The CDR3 length is 13 residues. CDR3: CASSPGGPQPQHF. As DNA, the CDR3 is TGTGCCAGCAGCCCTGGGGGGCCTCAGCCCCAGCATTTT.

The chain employs TRBV6-5 and TRBJ1-6; D perhaps matches TRBD1 (6 bases). This CDR3 has 15 amino acids. V was shortened by 5 bases and J by 8 bases, with 16 bases between the two germline ends. Germline CDR1 is MNHEY and CDR2 is SVGAGI. CDR3 region: CASSIRGDTDSPLHF. The CDR3 DNA reads TGTGCCAGCAGTATCAGGGGCGATACGGATTCACCCCTCCACTTT.

This clonotype was seen a single time. The rearrangement joins TRBV11-2 to TRBJ1-2, with a tentative D call TRBD1 (6 bases). Germline V CDR1 and CDR2: SGHAT, FQNNGV. V gave up 2 bases and J gave up 8 bases, with 15 bases separating them. The CDR3 is 14 amino acids. This CDR3 is CASSLSGALKGYTF. The CDR3 bases are TGTGCCAGCAGCTTATCAGGGGCCCTTAAGGGCTACACCTTC.